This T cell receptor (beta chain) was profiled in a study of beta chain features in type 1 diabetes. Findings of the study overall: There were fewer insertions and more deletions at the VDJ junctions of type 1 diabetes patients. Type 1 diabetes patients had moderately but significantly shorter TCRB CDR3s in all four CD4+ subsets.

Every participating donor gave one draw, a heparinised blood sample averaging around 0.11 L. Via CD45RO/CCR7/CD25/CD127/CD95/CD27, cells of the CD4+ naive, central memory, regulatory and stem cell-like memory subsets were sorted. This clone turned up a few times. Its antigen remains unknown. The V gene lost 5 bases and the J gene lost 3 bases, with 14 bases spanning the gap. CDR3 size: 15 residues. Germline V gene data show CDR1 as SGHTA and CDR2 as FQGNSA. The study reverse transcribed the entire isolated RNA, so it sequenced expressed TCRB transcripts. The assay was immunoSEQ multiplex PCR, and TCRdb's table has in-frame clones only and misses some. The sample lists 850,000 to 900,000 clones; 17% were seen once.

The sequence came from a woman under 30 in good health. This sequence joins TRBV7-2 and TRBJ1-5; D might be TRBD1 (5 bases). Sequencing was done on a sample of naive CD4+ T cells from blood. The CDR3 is CASSLSGTNNQPQHF. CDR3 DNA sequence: TGTGCCAGCAGCCTGTCCGGGACTAACAATCAGCCCCAGCATTTT.